What follows describes a single T cell receptor (beta chain). The record originates from a study of follicular helper T cells after annual influenza vaccination. TCRdb's table, derived via immunoSEQ multiplex PCR, lists solely in-frame clones and lacks some. The table lists some 11,000 clones, 65% to 85% of them singletons, with around 0.95% in the top ten. This sequence was found in an adult who received the influenza vaccine. Here the sequenced sample was CXCR5- memory CD4+ T cells sorted from blood, taken 6 weeks after influenza vaccination.

CDR3: CASSPRGGGNTEAFF. CDR3 coding DNA: TGTGCCAGTAGTCCCCGGGGCGGAGGAAACACTGAAGCTTTCTTT. The chain links TRBV19 to TRBJ1-1, with a possible D match to TRBD1 (5 bases). CDR1 LNHDA and CDR2 SQIVND come from the germline V gene (reference sequence). Trimming shortened V by 5 bases and J by 2 bases, and 15 bases separated the two germline ends. The CDR3 is 15 residues long.